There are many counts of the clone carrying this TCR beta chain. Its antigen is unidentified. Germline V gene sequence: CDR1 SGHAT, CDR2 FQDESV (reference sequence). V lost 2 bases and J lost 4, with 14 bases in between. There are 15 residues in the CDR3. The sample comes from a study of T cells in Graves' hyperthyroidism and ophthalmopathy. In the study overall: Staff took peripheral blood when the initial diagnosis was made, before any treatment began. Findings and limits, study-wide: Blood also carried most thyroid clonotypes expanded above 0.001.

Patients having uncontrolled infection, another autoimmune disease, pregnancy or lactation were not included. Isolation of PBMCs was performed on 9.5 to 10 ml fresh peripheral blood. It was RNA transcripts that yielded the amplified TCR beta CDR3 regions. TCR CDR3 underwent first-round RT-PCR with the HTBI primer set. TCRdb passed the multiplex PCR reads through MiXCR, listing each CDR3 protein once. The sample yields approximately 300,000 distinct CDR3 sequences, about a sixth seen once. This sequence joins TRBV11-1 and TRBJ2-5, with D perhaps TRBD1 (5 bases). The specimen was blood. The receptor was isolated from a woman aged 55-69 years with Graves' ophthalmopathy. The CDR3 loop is CASSLWEGVPETQYF. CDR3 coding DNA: TGTGCCAGCAGCTTATGGGAAGGGGTTCCAGAGACCCAGTACTTC.